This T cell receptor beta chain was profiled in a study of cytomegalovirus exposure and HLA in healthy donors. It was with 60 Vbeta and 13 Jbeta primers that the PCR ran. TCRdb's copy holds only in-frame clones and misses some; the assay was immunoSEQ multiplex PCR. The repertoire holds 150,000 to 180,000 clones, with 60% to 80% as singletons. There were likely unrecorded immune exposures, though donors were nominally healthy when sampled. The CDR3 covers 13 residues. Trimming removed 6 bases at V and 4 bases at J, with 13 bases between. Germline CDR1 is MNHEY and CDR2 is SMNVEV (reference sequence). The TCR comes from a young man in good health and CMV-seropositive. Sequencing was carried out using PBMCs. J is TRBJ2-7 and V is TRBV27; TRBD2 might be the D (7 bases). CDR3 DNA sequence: TGTGCCAGCAGGGAGGGGGGGCGATACGAGCAGTACTTC. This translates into CASREGGRYEQYF.